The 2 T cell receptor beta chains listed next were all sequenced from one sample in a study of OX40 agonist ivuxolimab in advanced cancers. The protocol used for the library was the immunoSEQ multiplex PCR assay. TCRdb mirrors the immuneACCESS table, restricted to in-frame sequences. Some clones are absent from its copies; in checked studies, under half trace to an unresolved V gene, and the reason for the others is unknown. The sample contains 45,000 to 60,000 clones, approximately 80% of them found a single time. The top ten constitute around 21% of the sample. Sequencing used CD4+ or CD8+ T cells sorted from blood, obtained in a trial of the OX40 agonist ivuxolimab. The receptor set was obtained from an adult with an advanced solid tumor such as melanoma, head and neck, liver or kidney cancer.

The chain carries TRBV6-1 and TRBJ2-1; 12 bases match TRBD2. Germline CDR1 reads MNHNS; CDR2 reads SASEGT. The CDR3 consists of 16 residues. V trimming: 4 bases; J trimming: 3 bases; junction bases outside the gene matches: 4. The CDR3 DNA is TGTGCCAGCAGTGTCAGACTAGCGGGGGTCTACAATGAGCAGTTCTTC. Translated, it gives CASSVRLAGVYNEQFF.

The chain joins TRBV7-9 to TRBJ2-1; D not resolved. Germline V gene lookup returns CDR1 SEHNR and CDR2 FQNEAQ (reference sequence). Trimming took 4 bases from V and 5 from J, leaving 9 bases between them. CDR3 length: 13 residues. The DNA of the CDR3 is TGTGCCAGCAGCTCCGACATCCACAATGAGCAGTTCTTC. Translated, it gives CASSSDIHNEQFF.